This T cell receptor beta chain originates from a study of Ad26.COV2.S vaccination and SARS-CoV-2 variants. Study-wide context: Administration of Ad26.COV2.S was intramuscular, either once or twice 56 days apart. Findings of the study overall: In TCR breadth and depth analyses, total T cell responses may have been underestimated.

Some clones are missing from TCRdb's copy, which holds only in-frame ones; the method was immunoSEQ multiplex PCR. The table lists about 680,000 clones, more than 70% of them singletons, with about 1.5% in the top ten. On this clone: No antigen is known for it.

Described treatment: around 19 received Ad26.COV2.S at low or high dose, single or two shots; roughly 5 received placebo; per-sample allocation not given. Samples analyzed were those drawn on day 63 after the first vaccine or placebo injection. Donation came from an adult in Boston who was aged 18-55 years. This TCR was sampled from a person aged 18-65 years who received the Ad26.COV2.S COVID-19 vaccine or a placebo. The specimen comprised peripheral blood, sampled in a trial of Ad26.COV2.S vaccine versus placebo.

The CDR3 is CASSYHGEQETQYF. The DNA for the CDR3 is TGTGCCAGCAGTTACCACGGTGAACAAGAGACCCAGTACTTC. The chain links TRBV6-5 to TRBJ2-5; D is unclear. This CDR3 spans 14 amino acids. Deletions cut 2 bases from V and 2 bases from J, with 9 bases between. Germline V gives CDR1 MNHEY, CDR2 SVGAGI.